This T cell receptor (beta chain) comes out of a study of radiation and T cells in renal cell carcinoma (dated by TCRdb to the early 2020s). About the study as a whole: TCR beta sequencing covered some 55 samples in total, comprising some 25 tumors and around 27 peripheral blood samples. A total of approximately 4 million unique CDR3 nucleotide sequences, encoding 2.5 million to 3 million unique CDR3 amino acid sequences, were found across all 50 or so samples.

At the junction V is shortened by 4 bases and J by 0 bases, with 13 bases in between. Taken from the germline V gene, the CDR1 and CDR2 loops are MDHEN and SYDVKM. The CDR3 runs 15 residues from the cysteine to the phenylalanine. Just the 45-base CDR3 DNA is kept, in frame starting at base 1. A remark on this clone: Its antigen has not been determined. Per-nucleotide qualities are absent, and no much larger clonotype sits a single base away.

The time point label for this specimen denotes: tumor resected at nephrectomy. Interpreted using the paper, the treatment or condition label stands for: 15 Gy SBRT to primary tumor, nephrectomy 4 weeks later. Samples were obtained from a clinical trial, in which 15 Gy stereotactic body radiation therapy was delivered to primary renal cell carcinomas and nephrectomy was performed 4 weeks later. Every patient had renal cell carcinoma of clear cell pathology. Tumor processing involved mechanical dissociation, digestion with collagenase/hyaluronidase at 37 degrees C, handling in gentleMACS C tubes, and storage in liquid nitrogen. Genomic DNA for TCR sequencing was prepared using the QIAamp DNA Blood Mini Kit (Qiagen). The analyses included just those samples that passed every quality control check. Results the study describes overall, beyond this receptor: In blood, the top tumor clonotypes increased from baseline to 2 weeks after radiation and then shrank by 4 weeks, which suggests a temporary expansion of tumor-resident clones. Irradiated tumors showed higher TCR clonality than controls, with the top 100 clonotypes averaging about 50% of the repertoire versus around 45% in nephrectomy-only tumors. A greater number of dominant CDR3 motifs was detected in irradiated tumors than in control tumors, and a larger share of the repertoire was occupied by these motifs in irradiated tumors than in control tumors. Because the trial had a single-armed design, the trial could not examine how radiation dose or scheduling affected the TCR repertoire. Because pretreatment tumor biopsies were not available, the baseline intratumoral presence of clonotypes could not be determined. Intratumoral heterogeneity went uncaptured because the only tumor material available was small regions of approximately 0.9 g.

The immunoSEQ kit was used, according to the manufacturer's recommendations, to generate TCR beta libraries from genomic DNA. Library preparation used a first multiplex PCR with proprietary primers, then a second PCR adding unique barcodes, with bead cleanups after each round. A positive control reaction and a negative control reaction, both provided in the kit, were run with every batch of samples. The final libraries were assessed on an Agilent 4200 TapeStation D1000 ScreenTape, pooled by volume, and quantified by qPCR. An Illumina NextSeq500 fitted with a MidOutput 150-cycle cartridge performed the sequencing, running 156 Read1 cycles and 15 Index1 cycles with the kit's custom primers. The pooled library was loaded at around 1 pM with roughly 19% PhiX control spiked in. As for the authors' bioinformatics: Vendor-processed data were analyzed in R, with a clonotype defined as all T cells sharing the same CDR3 nucleotide sequence. In the clone abundance analyses, frequencies were normalized to the 10,000 most abundant clones in each sample. Public T cell clones, which averaged fewer than five per sample, were excluded before analysis. ImmunoMap was used for dominant motif analysis with the PAM10 matrix, a gap penalty of 30, and a homology threshold of 0.3, and any motif reaching a cumulative frequency of at least 0.01 was considered dominant. Tumor-enriched and baseline blood-enriched clonotypes were defined by at least a 32-fold difference in abundance between compartments. Tumor-blood repertoire similarity was measured with the Baroni-Urbani and Buser coefficient, and group comparisons used two-tailed Wilcoxon tests in R. Sourced from immuneACCESS, this table was stored by TCRdb with only in-frame sequences that have V and J called. A share of the clones is absent; for the studies checked, an unresolved V gene accounts for under half, and the remainder has no known explanation. V and J calls and clone size are those listed in that table; D and trimming were worked out from the DNA. The sample table contains about 16,000 clones; only one count was recorded for 50% of them. The ten largest clones represent 40% of the sample.

The rearranged chain carries TRBV28 and TRBJ2-7; the D gene is perhaps TRBD1, from 5 matching bases. The receptor comes from a woman aged 55-70 years with renal cell carcinoma. The starting material was tumor tissue, obtained from a patient whose treatment included radiotherapy and nephrectomy. The bases are TGTGCCAGCAGTTCAGGGTTCCTCAGCTCCTACGAGCAGTACTTC. It translates as CASSSGFLSSYEQYF. Beyond the CDR3, the reference TRBV28 and TRBJ2-7 genes provide the residues; the full variable domain reads: DVKVTQSSRYLVKRTGEKVFLECVQDMDHENMFWYRQDPGLGLRLIYFSYDVKMKEKGDIPEGYSVSREKKERFSLILESASTNQTSMYLCASSSGFLSSYEQYFGPGTRLTVT.